Detailed here is one T cell receptor beta chain. The participants were between 18 and 89 years old and came from about two dozen US areas. Participant-given clinical history determined each cohort assignment. This specimen belongs to a study of blood T cell repertoires in COVID-19. Study-level information: The origin of the acute and convalescent COVID-19 samples was the United States, Italy and Spain.

How the authors handled the data: Using reference gene primer amplification, nucleated cell counts were estimated. Assay: immunoSEQ multiplex PCR; the TCRdb copy retains only in-frame clones and omits some. That table supplies the V and J calls and clone size; D and trimming were determined from the DNA. The table shows 200,000 to 250,000 clones, with roughly 90% occurring only once. With 3 bases removed from V and 2 bases from J, the gap between germline ends came to 10 bases. The CDR3 sequence is 14 residues long. Looked up from germline, CDR1 is SGHRS and CDR2 is YFSETQ. The sample comprised PBMCs or T cells enriched from blood (not recorded which). The chain joins TRBV5-1 to TRBJ2-3; D gene ambiguous. This sequence was found in a woman in her forties or fifties in a cohort exposed to, infected with or recovered from COVID-19 (not recorded which). CDR3 sequence (DNA): TGCGCCAGCAGCTCTCCGCGGTCCACAGATACGCAGTATTTT. Encoded protein: CASSSPRSTDTQYF.